This TCR beta chain was profiled in a study of memory CD4+ T cells and cytomegalovirus serostatus. Germline lookup yields CDR1 KGHSH and CDR2 LQKENI. This CDR3 has 14 amino acids. The trim removed 6 bases at V and 4 bases at J, leaving 6 bases unmatched. Authors' data handling: Out-of-frame sequences were removed, leaving about 2,300,000 distinct TCRbeta sequences. Generated by immunoSEQ multiplex PCR, the TCRdb table keeps only in-frame clones and is missing some. The V and J calls and clone size are taken from that table; D and trimming were inferred from the DNA. The sample contains some 52,000 clones, around three quarters of which appear only once. Single viable CD3+CD4+CD8-CD45RO+ cells were sorted as the memory CD4+ T cells. CD4+ T cells were isolated by positive magnetic selection.

J is TRBJ1-1 and V is TRBV18; TRBD1 matches at 9 bases. The sequencing input was memory CD4+ T cells from blood. The TCR comes from an adult in good health and CMV-seronegative. The CDR3 DNA follows: TGTGCCAGCTCCCAAGGGACAGGGTCCACTGAAGCTTTCTTT. Its translation: CASSQGTGSTEAFF. The entire variable domain, with the rest obtained from reference TRBV18 and TRBJ1-1, is as follows: NAGVMQNPRHLVRRRGQEARLRCSPMKGHSHVYWYRQLPEEGLKFMVYLQKENIIDESGMPKERFSAEFPKEGPSILRIQQVVRGDSAAYFCASSQGTGSTEAFFGQGTRLTVV.